The 9 T cell receptor beta chains presented below share a single source sample, sequenced in a study of blood T cell repertoires in COVID-19. Profiling relied on immunoSEQ multiplex PCR, and the TCRdb table lists in-frame clones only, not all of them. The sample lists tens of thousands of clones, approximately 80% occurring once. What was sequenced was peripheral blood. These receptor sequences come from a man aged 45-65 years with COVID-19, enrolled during active disease.

The gene calls are TRBV7-9 and TRBJ2-1; maybe TRBD1 (6 bases). CDR1 is SEHNR, CDR2 FQNEAQ, per germline (reference sequence). The CDR3 is 13 residues long. V shed 8 bases and J shed 7 bases, with 15 bases lying between them. DNA for the CDR3: TGTGCCAGCTCCGGCCTGGGGGCTAATGAGCAGTTCTTC. Translation: CASSGLGANEQFF.

This sequence joins TRBV9 and TRBJ1-6, with a weak D call TRBD1 (5 bases). Per the germline V gene, CDR1 is SGDLS and CDR2 is YYNGEE. This CDR3 has 14 residues. V gave up 0 bases and J gave up 7 bases, with 8 bases separating them. CDR3 in amino acids: CASSVAAGNSPLHF. The DNA for the CDR3 is TGTGCCAGCAGCGTAGCGGCAGGGAATTCACCCCTCCACTTT. Together with reference TRBV9 and TRBJ1-6, the CDR3 gives the full variable domain: DSGVTQTPKHLITATGQRVTLRCSPRSGDLSVYWYQQSLDQGLQFLIQYYNGEERAKGNILERFSAQQFPDLHSELNLSSLELGDSALYFCASSVAAGNSPLHFGNGTRLTVT.

The V call is TRBV4-2, the J call TRBJ2-5; 14 bases are shared with TRBD2. This CDR3 is 16 amino acids long. The V and J ends lost 1 base and 6 bases, in that order; junction bases with no gene match: 4. CDR1 and CDR2 (germline): LGHNA, YNFKEQ. The CDR3 nucleotides read TGTGCCAGCAGCCAAGGGGGGACTAGCGGGAGTAAGACCCAGTACTTC. As protein: CASSQGGTSGSKTQYF.

The chain links TRBV18 to TRBJ1-2, with D maybe TRBD1 (6 bases). Trimming took 4 bases from V and 1 from J, leaving 25 bases between them. In germline, CDR1 is KGHSH, CDR2 LQKENI. The CDR3 runs to 19 residues. The CDR3 nucleotides are TGTGCCAGCTCACGTCTGCCCCAGGGGCCCCGACTCGATAACTATGGCTACACCTTC. Protein: CASSRLPQGPRLDNYGYTF.

CDR3 sequence (DNA): TGTGCCAGCAGTAAGTCCGGGACTGCAAGTGAAAAACTGTTTTTT. Amino acid sequence: CASSKSGTASEKLFF. The chain employs TRBV27 and TRBJ1-4, with TRBD1 as a possible D gene (5 bases). There are 15 residues in the CDR3. The germline CDR1 and CDR2 sequences are MNHEY and SMNVEV (reference sequence). Between the trimmed V and J ends, which lost 5 bases and 7 bases, there was a span of 17 bases.

The CDR3 is CASSQETGEEEKLFF. The DNA of the CDR3 is TGTGCCAGCAGCCAAGAAACAGGGGAAGAGGAAAAACTGTTTTTT. The chain carries TRBV3-1 (or the pseudogene TRBV3-2) and TRBJ1-4; 7 bases line up with TRBD1. V dropped 0 bases and J dropped 8; count of bases not matched to a gene: 6. Germline V CDR1 and CDR2: LGHDT, YNNKEL (reference sequence). The CDR3 totals 15 residues.

V and J are TRBV27 and TRBJ1-5; a weak D match, TRBD1 (5 bases). The V end lost 4 bases, the J end lost 2 bases, and 9 bases lay between the germline ends. This CDR3 region has 14 residues. Germline V gene data show CDR1 as MNHEY and CDR2 as SMNVEV (reference sequence). The CDR3: CASSWRGGNQPQHF. The CDR3 DNA reads as TGTGCCAGCAGTTGGAGGGGTGGCAATCAGCCCCAGCATTTT.

This clone was picked up many times. The V gene is TRBV7-3, the J gene TRBJ2-1; 11 bases line up with TRBD2. The CDR3 sequence is 15 residues long. The V segment lost 7 bases and the J segment 6 bases; nucleotides outside the gene matches: 8. Germline V gene data show CDR1 as SGHTA and CDR2 as FQGTGA. The CDR3 DNA reads TGTGCCAGCACCCAGGGACTAGCGGAAACCAATGAGCAGTTCTTC. It codes for CASTQGLAETNEQFF.

The genes are TRBV12-3 or TRBV12-4 and TRBJ1-2; maybe TRBD1 (6 bases). This CDR3 contains 13 residues. The V gene lost 3 bases and the J gene lost 13 bases, with 18 bases spanning the gap. The CDR3 sequence is CASSLGRQGLITF. The CDR3 DNA follows: TGTGCCAGCAGTTTGGGCCGGCAGGGGCTTATCACCTTC.